The 32 T cell receptor beta chains below all came from one sample that was sequenced in a study of cytomegalovirus exposure and HLA in healthy donors listed by TCRdb under 2017. The method behind the library was the immunoSEQ multiplex PCR assay. For the multiplex PCR, a mixture combining 60 forward primers for TCR Vbeta segments and 13 reverse primers for TCR Jbeta segments was used. TCRdb retrieved this table from immuneACCESS and kept in-frame rearrangements only. Not all clones are present; in checked studies, unresolved V genes account for under half, and no reason is known for the remainder. The sample data list some 190,000 clones, and 82% of these were observed just once. Jointly, the top ten make up approximately 1.4% of the sample. Sequencing was carried out using PBMCs. The receptors were gathered from a man in his forties in good health and CMV-seronegative.

The V gene is TRBV7-9, the J gene TRBJ1-1; 7 bases are shared with TRBD1. CDR3 size: 12 residues. CDR1 is SEHNR and CDR2 is FQNEAQ in the germline V gene (reference sequence). With V trimmed by 6 bases and J by 10 bases, 8 bases remained unmatched. CDR3 region: CASSPGGYGAFF. CDR3 in DNA: TGTGCCAGCAGTCCAGGGGGTTACGGAGCTTTCTTT.

In its sample, this clone was seen once. This sequence joins TRBV4-2 and TRBJ2-1; 11 bases are a match to TRBD2. CDR1 is LGHNA, CDR2 YNFKEQ, per germline. Trimming cost V 4 bases and J 6 bases; bases outside gene matches: 8. This CDR3 region has 16 residues. This CDR3 reads CASSPELAGERNEQFF. Written as DNA, the CDR3 is TGTGCCAGCAGCCCCGAACTAGCGGGAGAGCGCAATGAGCAGTTCTTC.

V and J are TRBV5-4 and TRBJ2-7, with 9 bases aligning to TRBD1. The CDR3 has 15 amino acids. Trimming cost V 3 bases and J 4 bases; bases outside gene matches: 8. Germline V gene data show CDR1 as SGHNT and CDR2 as YYREEE (reference sequence). CDR3 loop: CASSSSGTGRYEQYF. CDR3 DNA: TGTGCCAGCAGCTCGTCCGGGACAGGGAGGTACGAGCAGTACTTC.

A word on this clone: At one end, the junction sequence differs from germline, possibly due to a read error. The rearrangement joins TRBV7-7 to TRBJ2-3; possibly TRBD2 for D (10 bases). This CDR3 spans 21 amino acids. Per germline, CDR1 SSHAT and CDR2 FNYEAQ (reference sequence). The CDR3 spells CASSPSDRGATSGSPSDTQYF. In nucleotides, the CDR3 is TGTGCTAGCAGCCCATCGGACAGGGGCGCGACTAGCGGGTCACCGTCAGATACGCAGTATTTT.

This chain links TRBV9 with TRBJ2-3, with TRBD2 matching over 7 bases. Trimming took 2 bases from V and 5 from J; bases not matched to a gene: 5. This CDR3 has 14 residues. Germline values: CDR1 SGDLS, CDR2 YYNGEE. The CDR3 protein is CASSVGGVEDTQYF. The CDR3 region has the DNA TGTGCCAGCAGCGTGGGGGGGGTAGAAGATACGCAGTATTTT.

This rearrangement joins TRBV6-5 to TRBJ2-3; D gene uncertain. Trimming took 2 bases from V and 1 from J, leaving 13 bases between them. There are 16 residues in the CDR3. Germline V lookup: CDR1 MNHEY, CDR2 SVGAGI. CDR3 protein: CASSYEAVRGTDTQYF. In nucleotides, the CDR3 is TGTGCCAGCAGTTACGAGGCAGTCAGAGGCACAGATACGCAGTATTTT.

In its sample, this clone was seen a few times. The same CDR3 is also encoded by other DNA sequences in this sample. CDR3 residues: CASSYGGSGGTEAFF. CDR3 in DNA: TGTGCCAGCAGTTACGGGGGGTCGGGGGGCACTGAAGCTTTCTTT. This chain links TRBV6-5 with TRBJ1-1; D is perhaps TRBD1 (5 bases). V was pared by 2 bases and J by 4 bases, with 14 bases between. Per the germline V gene, CDR1 is MNHEY and CDR2 is SVGAGI. The CDR3 consists of 15 residues.

The chain couples TRBV30 to TRBJ2-5; D possibly corresponds to TRBD1 (6 bases). V lost 0 bases, J lost 5 bases, and 13 bases lay in between. The germline gives CDR1 GTSNPN, CDR2 SVGIG (reference sequence). This CDR3 comprises 14 residues. DNA of the CDR3: TGTGCCTGGAGTGTAGGGGGTCCTGCGGAGACCCAGTACTTC. It encodes CAWSVGGPAETQYF.

This clone has a handful of counts. The rearrangement uses TRBV14 and TRBJ2-7; D is perhaps TRBD2 (5 bases). CDR1 and CDR2 (germline): SGHDN, FVKESK. The V and J ends lost 4 bases and 2 bases respectively, with 12 bases between them. The CDR3 length is 14 residues. The CDR3 protein is CASSRGYSTYEQYF. DNA for the CDR3: TGTGCCAGCAGCCGCGGGTACAGTACCTACGAGCAGTACTTC. Combining the CDR3 with reference TRBV14 and TRBJ2-7 gives the whole variable domain EAGVTQFPSHSVIEKGQTVTLRCDPISGHDNLYWYRRVMGKEIKFLLHFVKESKQDESGMPNNRFLAERTGGTYSTLKVQPAELEDSGVYFCASSRGYSTYEQYFGPGTRLTVT.

This clone was seen a handful of times. CDR3: CASGRTVSTDTQYF. The CDR3, as DNA: TGTGCTAGTGGTAGGACAGTTTCCACAGATACGCAGTATTTT. V and J are TRBV12-5 and TRBJ2-3, with D possibly matching TRBD1 (6 bases). V dropped 5 bases and J dropped 2 bases, with 11 bases sitting between them. The V gene's germline CDR1 is LGHNT and CDR2 FRNRAP. This CDR3 has 14 amino acids.

Details on this clone: This same CDR3 is encoded by further DNA sequences in the sample. The V call is TRBV7-9, the J call TRBJ2-3, with D perhaps TRBD2 (5 bases). The CDR3 is made up of 14 amino acids. Germline V gives CDR1 SEHNR, CDR2 FQNEAQ (reference sequence). The germline V and J ends were trimmed by 5 bases and 2 bases, with 11 bases remaining between them. The CDR3 bases are TGTGCCAGCAGCCGAGGGTCTTTCACAGATACGCAGTATTTT. Translated: CASSRGSFTDTQYF. The full variable domain, rest sourced from reference TRBV7-9 and TRBJ2-3, is DTGVSQNPRHKITKRGQNVTFRCDPISEHNRLYWYRQTLGQGPEFLTYFQNEAQLEKSRLLSDRFSAERPKGSFSTLEIQRTEQGDSAMYLCASSRGSFTDTQYFGPGTRLTVL.

The chain couples TRBV27 to TRBJ2-1; the D gene is possibly TRBD2 (6 bases). The V end was cut by 1 base, the J end by 13 bases, with 11 bases between. Germline CDR1 and CDR2: MNHEY and SMNVEV (reference sequence). The CDR3 runs 12 residues. In nucleotides, the CDR3 is TGTGCCAGCAGTTTATTGGGGCGGGATCAGTTCTTC. Residues: CASSLLGRDQFF.

The rearrangement joins TRBV7-9 to TRBJ1-2, with 9 nucleotides matching TRBD1. The CDR3 runs to 14 residues. V lost 6 bases to trimming and J lost 4 bases; unmatched junction nucleotides: 6. CDR1 is SEHNR, CDR2 FQNEAQ, per germline (reference sequence). CDR3 in amino acids: CASSPGQGIYGYTF. For the CDR3, the DNA is TGTGCCAGCAGTCCGGGACAGGGCATCTATGGCTACACCTTC.

A few counts support this clone. V usage is TRBV4-3 and J usage is TRBJ2-7; no clear D. The CDR3 covers 16 residues. Trimming cost V 2 bases and J 0 bases, with 14 bases left between them. Looked up from germline, CDR1 is LGHNA and CDR2 is YSLEER. CDR3 in DNA: TGCGCCAGCAGCCAAACGCCCGTCAGTTCCTCCTACGAGCAGTACTTC. Its protein is CASSQTPVSSSYEQYF.

This chain links TRBV9 with TRBJ2-1; perhaps TRBD2 as D (6 bases). From germline, CDR1 is SGDLS and CDR2 YYNGEE. Trimming stripped 0 bases from V and 1 base from J, with 8 bases between. The CDR3 runs to 15 residues. The CDR3 region has the DNA TGTGCCAGCAGCGTAGAGGGACTGTCCTACAATGAGCAGTTCTTC. This gives the protein CASSVEGLSYNEQFF. Based on the CDR3 plus reference TRBV9 and TRBJ2-1, the full variable domain is DSGVTQTPKHLITATGQRVTLRCSPRSGDLSVYWYQQSLDQGLQFLIQYYNGEERAKGNILERFSAQQFPDLHSELNLSSLELGDSALYFCASSVEGLSYNEQFFGPGTRLTVL.

The J gene is TRBJ2-5, the V gene TRBV7-3; TRBD1 is a possible D gene (6 bases). The CDR3 has 17 amino acids. CDR1 and CDR2 from the germline V gene are SGHTA and FQGTGA. V was cut by 5 bases and J by 5 bases, with 24 bases left in between. CDR3 sequence: CASSLGVGLGGLETQYF. Written as DNA, the CDR3 is TGTGCCAGCAGCCTTGGCGTTGGTTTAGGGGGTCTGGAGACCCAGTACTTC.

This clone came up a few times. The chain combines TRBV11-2 with TRBJ2-5, with 8 positions matching TRBD1. The CDR3 length is 14 residues. Germline V gives CDR1 SGHAT, CDR2 FQNNGV. V lost 7 bases, J lost 6 bases, and 10 bases stayed unmatched. The CDR3 DNA reads TGTGCCAGCACATTGGACAGGGTCGGAAAGACCCAGTACTTC. Translated: CASTLDRVGKTQYF.

V is TRBV5-1 and J is TRBJ2-1; the D gene is possibly TRBD2 (5 bases). Trimming shortened V by 6 bases and J by 0 bases, and 22 bases separated the two germline ends. Germline V lookup: CDR1 SGHRS, CDR2 YFSETQ. The CDR3 spans 18 residues. CDR3 in amino acids: CASTPRPGNIRSYNEQFF. In nucleotides, the CDR3 is TGCGCCAGCACCCCTCGTCCCGGGAATATTCGCTCCTACAATGAGCAGTTCTTC.

The chain joins TRBV27 to TRBJ2-1; TRBD2 matches 9 bases. Germline CDR1 reads MNHEY; CDR2 reads SMNVEV (reference sequence). Losses at the gene ends were 11 bases for V and 0 bases for J; bases not matched to a gene: 11. This CDR3 is 16 amino acids long. CDR3 loop: CAVGRAGGPSYNEQFF. CDR3 in DNA: TGTGCCGTAGGACGGGCGGGGGGGCCCTCCTACAATGAGCAGTTCTTC.

This chain connects TRBV2 to TRBJ1-3; D may be TRBD1 (5 bases). The CDR3 consists of 13 residues. V shed 10 bases and J shed 7 bases, with 17 bases lying between them. Per germline, CDR1 SNHLY and CDR2 FYNNEI. CDR3 sequence reads: CATRDLTTNTIYF. The CDR3 DNA sequence: TGTGCCACACGGGACTTGACGACGAACACCATATATTTT.

CDR3 sequence (DNA): TGCGCCAGCAGCCTCTTCCCAGGGGAAGGCTACACCTTC. It encodes CASSLFPGEGYTF. V is TRBV4-3 and J is TRBJ1-2, with D possibly matching TRBD1 (6 bases). With 4 bases removed from V and 8 bases from J, the gap between germline ends came to 14 bases. CDR1 is LGHNA, CDR2 YSLEER, per germline. This CDR3 contains 13 residues.

The chain joins TRBV15 to TRBJ2-7; tentatively, D is TRBD1 (6 bases). Germline V gives CDR1 LNHNV, CDR2 YYDKDF (reference sequence). CDR3 length: 15 amino acids. The V and J ends lost 0 bases and 4 bases respectively, with 13 bases between them. The CDR3 DNA reads TGTGCCACCAGCAGAGAAACAGGGAAAGGATACGAGCAGTACTTC. This translates into CATSRETGKGYEQYF.

The genes are TRBV9 and TRBJ1-1; D is perhaps TRBD1 (5 bases). Between the trimmed V and J ends, which lost 0 bases and 8 bases, there was a span of 17 bases. Germline values: CDR1 SGDLS, CDR2 YYNGEE. The CDR3 has 15 residues. The CDR3 DNA reads as TGTGCCAGCAGCGTAGATCCGGCGACAGCAGCGGAAGCTTTCTTT. Translated: CASSVDPATAAEAFF.

The V and J genes are TRBV19 and TRBJ2-3, with 7 bases lining up with TRBD2. CDR3 length: 15 residues. V shed 4 bases, J shed 2 bases, and the junction held 6 bases outside the gene matches. Germline-derived CDR1 and CDR2 are LNHDA and SQIVND (reference sequence). The CDR3 region is CASSKGLADTDTQYF. The CDR3, as DNA: TGTGCCAGTAGTAAGGGCCTAGCGGACACAGATACGCAGTATTTT.

This CDR3 is CASSPGLAGPHRAETQYF. CDR3 DNA sequence: TGCGCCAGCAGCCCGGGACTAGCGGGTCCGCACCGTGCGGAGACCCAGTACTTC. The chain couples TRBV5-1 to TRBJ2-5, with 12 nucleotides matching TRBD2. CDR1 and CDR2 (germline): SGHRS, YFSETQ. J was trimmed by 5 bases and V by 4 bases; bases with no gene match: 15. This CDR3 contains 18 residues.

This clone appeared a single time. The V and J genes are TRBV5-4 and TRBJ1-3; the D gene is possibly TRBD1 (5 bases). The V gene's germline CDR1 is SGHNT and CDR2 YYREEE (reference sequence). The CDR3 spans 15 residues. The germline V and J ends were trimmed by 0 bases and 4 bases, with 11 bases remaining between them. In DNA, the CDR3 is TGTGCCAGCAGCTTGGACCCAGGGAGGGGAAACACCATATATTTT. Amino acid sequence: CASSLDPGRGNTIYF. Full variable domain (missing parts from reference TRBV5-4 and TRBJ1-3): ETGVTQSPTHLIKTRGQQVTLRCSSQSGHNTVSWYQQALGQGPQFIFQYYREEENGRGNFPPRFSGLQFPNYSSELNVNALELDDSALYLCASSLDPGRGNTIYFGEGSWLTVV.

The chain recombines TRBV6-5 with TRBJ1-2, with D possibly being TRBD1 (5 bases). Trimming pared 5 bases from V and 5 bases from J, leaving 15 bases between. Germline CDR1 reads MNHEY; CDR2 reads SVGAGI. The CDR3 totals 14 residues. The chain's CDR3 is CASSPDSSYYGYTF. The CDR3 DNA reads TGTGCCAGCAGTCCCGACAGTTCTTATTATGGCTACACCTTC.

CDR3 residues: CASSSKRTGNTEAFF. The CDR3 DNA reads as TGCGCCAGCAGCTCGAAACGAACAGGGAACACTGAAGCTTTCTTT. The rearrangement links TRBV5-1 to TRBJ1-1; D possibly corresponds to TRBD1 (5 bases). In germline, CDR1 is SGHRS, CDR2 YFSETQ. CDR3 length: 15 amino acids. V was shortened by 3 bases and J by 1 base, with 13 bases between the two germline ends.

This clone has more than one count but fewer than ten. This sequence joins TRBV5-1 and TRBJ2-7; D might be TRBD1 (6 bases). V lost 3 bases to trimming and J lost 9 bases, with 10 bases between them. The CDR3 spans 11 residues. Germline CDR1 SGHRS, CDR2 YFSETQ. The CDR3, as DNA: TGCGCCAGCAGCTCTCAGGGGTTGCAGTACTTC. As protein: CASSSQGLQYF.

The chain recombines TRBV9 with TRBJ1-4; 7 bases are a match to TRBD1. V lost 3 bases, J lost 5 bases, and 7 bases stayed unmatched. The CDR3 spans 15 residues. From germline, CDR1 is SGDLS and CDR2 YYNGEE. The CDR3 loop reads CASSGDRAPNEKLFF. As DNA, the CDR3 is TGTGCCAGCAGCGGCGACAGGGCCCCCAATGAAAAACTGTTTTTT.

The chain uses TRBV7-3 and TRBJ2-5; D remains ambiguous. Per the germline V gene, CDR1 is SGHTA and CDR2 is FQGTGA. CDR3 size: 13 residues. Between the trimmed V and J ends, which lost 2 bases and 5 bases, there was a span of 9 bases. The CDR3 loop reads CASSLLELETQYF. CDR3 bases: TGTGCCAGCAGCTTACTAGAACTGGAGACCCAGTACTTC.

The rearrangement links TRBV27 to TRBJ1-2, with TRBD1 as a possible D gene (6 bases). CDR1 is MNHEY and CDR2 is SMNVEV in the germline V gene (reference sequence). The V end lost 1 base, the J end lost 4 bases, and 7 bases lay between the germline ends. This CDR3 has 13 residues. The CDR3 sequence: CASSLYRAYGYTF. CDR3 bases: TGTGCCAGCAGTTTATACAGGGCCTATGGCTACACCTTC.